Below are 13 T cell receptor beta chains sequenced from a single sample in a study of sequential checkpoint blockade in melanoma. Generated by immunoSEQ multiplex PCR, the TCRdb table keeps only in-frame clones and is missing some. The table lists 3,500 to 4,000 clones, roughly half of them singletons. Noted treatment: randomized to nivolumab then ipilimumab (arm A) or the reverse (arm B). Sequenced here: CD8+ T cells sorted from blood (inferred from file names), sampled from a patient given nivolumab and ipilimumab in sequence. The source of these receptors is a human donor with melanoma.

The table lists this clone with a few counts. The chain couples TRBV28 to TRBJ2-1; TRBD2 matches at 10 bases. CDR1 is MDHEN, CDR2 SYDVKM, per germline. This CDR3 comprises 15 residues. J was trimmed by 8 bases and V by 2 bases; bases with no gene match: 6. DNA of the CDR3: TGTGCCAGCAGTTTAGAATGGCTAGCGGGAGATGAGCAGTTCTTC. It specifies CASSLEWLAGDEQFF.

The CDR3: CASSVGPRLAYEQYF. As DNA, the CDR3 is TGTGCCAGCAGCGTAGGCCCCCGACTAGCCTACGAGCAGTACTTC. The gene calls are TRBV9 and TRBJ2-7; a weak D match, TRBD2 (6 bases). Germline-derived CDR1 and CDR2 are SGDLS and YYNGEE. The V end was cut by 0 bases, the J end by 2 bases, with 12 bases between. CDR3 size: 15 residues.

The V call is TRBV2, the J call TRBJ2-7, with 8 bases fitting TRBD2. With 3 bases clipped from V and 3 bases from J, the junction kept 7 bases outside the gene matches. The CDR3 runs to 15 residues. Germline loops: CDR1 SNHLY, CDR2 FYNNEI. The CDR3 DNA sequence: TGTGCCAGCAGTGATCAGCGGGGGCCTTACTACGAGCAGTACTTC. This codes for CASSDQRGPYYEQYF.

This chain connects TRBV30 to TRBJ1-1; 8 positions agree with TRBD1. Germline lookup yields CDR1 GTSNPN and CDR2 SVGIG (reference sequence). V shed 0 bases and J 7 bases; nucleotides not matched to a gene: 10. The CDR3 length is 15 residues. CDR3 bases: TGTGCCTGGAGTGTTCCGGACAGGGAAGTTGGTGAAGCTTTCTTT. Encoded protein: CAWSVPDREVGEAFF.

This clone was seen a handful of times. The chain employs TRBV5-6 and TRBJ2-7; tentative D call: TRBD2 (7 bases). The CDR3 has 14 residues. Germline V gives CDR1 SGHDT, CDR2 YYEEEE. V was pared by 4 bases and J by 7 bases, with 18 bases between. The CDR3 reads CASSIVGGAGEQYF. CDR3 DNA: TGTGCCAGCAGCATTGTTGGGGGGGCGGGGGAGCAGTACTTC.

The chain combines TRBV9 with TRBJ2-7, with 9 bases aligning to TRBD2. Trimming at V came to 0 bases and at J to 5 bases, leaving 9 bases not matched to a gene. There are 16 residues in the CDR3. In germline, CDR1 is SGDLS, CDR2 YYNGEE. DNA for the CDR3: TGTGCCAGCAGCGTAGGGTTAGCGGGGGAAGGCGACGAGCAGTACTTC. Translating it yields CASSVGLAGEGDEQYF.

This chain joins TRBV11-2 and TRBJ2-7; 9 nucleotides align to TRBD1. The J segment lost 3 bases and the V segment lost 5 bases, leaving 5 bases of the junction unmatched. The germline V gene has CDR1 SGHAT and CDR2 FQNNGV. The CDR3 runs 14 residues. CDR3 loop: CASSLGQGYYEQYF. The DNA for the CDR3 is TGTGCCAGCAGCCTGGGACAGGGATACTACGAGCAGTACTTC. The whole variable domain, remainder taken from reference TRBV11-2 and TRBJ2-7, is EAGVAQSPRYKIIEKRQSVAFWCNPISGHATLYWYQQILGQGPKLLIQFQNNGVVDDSQLPKDRFSAERLKGVDSTLKIQPAKLEDSAVYLCASSLGQGYYEQYFGPGTRLTVT.

This clone was recorded a few times. J is TRBJ2-7 and V is TRBV4-3; possible D gene TRBD2, 5 bases. CDR1 LGHNA and CDR2 YSLEER come from the germline V gene. Trimming took off 0 bases at V and 2 bases at J, with 14 bases between the two ends. The CDR3 runs to 16 residues. The CDR3 region is CASSQDFGESPYEQYF. CDR3 sequence (DNA): TGCGCCAGCAGCCAAGACTTTGGGGAGTCCCCCTACGAGCAGTACTTC.

This clone was seen just once. The chain couples TRBV28 to TRBJ2-7, with TRBD1 matching 8 bases. Losses at the gene ends were 3 bases for V and 5 bases for J; bases not matched to a gene: 9. The CDR3 has 15 residues. Germline CDR1 reads MDHEN; CDR2 reads SYDVKM. CDR3 sequence: CASSFQQGGRDEQYF. As DNA, the CDR3 is TGTGCCAGCAGTTTTCAACAGGGGGGAAGAGACGAGCAGTACTTC.

As regards this clone: Other DNA sequences in the same sample also yield this CDR3. V usage is TRBV7-2 and J usage is TRBJ2-7; TRBD1 matches 9 bases. The CDR3 extends over 13 amino acids. The V and J ends lost 2 bases and 7 bases, in that order; junction bases with no gene match: 3. In germline, CDR1 is SGHTA, CDR2 FQGNSA. CDR3 region: CASSLTGTGEQYF. The CDR3 DNA is TGTGCCAGCAGCTTAACGGGGACAGGGGAGCAGTACTTC.

The V gene is TRBV7-9, the J gene TRBJ1-1; tentative D call: TRBD1 (6 bases). The V and J ends lost 8 bases and 0 bases respectively, with 13 bases between them. CDR1 and CDR2 (germline): SEHNR, FQNEAQ (reference sequence). There are 14 residues in the CDR3. CDR3 bases: TGTGCCAGCGGACACACAGGGATGAACACTGAAGCTTTCTTT. It codes for CASGHTGMNTEAFF. Based on the CDR3 plus reference TRBV7-9 and TRBJ1-1, the full variable domain is DTGVSQNPRHKITKRGQNVTFRCDPISEHNRLYWYRQTLGQGPEFLTYFQNEAQLEKSRLLSDRFSAERPKGSFSTLEIQRTEQGDSAMYLCASGHTGMNTEAFFGQGTRLTVV.

The chain carries TRBV27 and TRBJ2-7; TRBD2 agrees at 9 bases. The CDR3 is made up of 15 amino acids. Germline V CDR1 and CDR2: MNHEY, SMNVEV (reference sequence). V lost 4 bases, J lost 3 bases, and 7 bases stayed unmatched. CDR3 loop: CASSYSPSGNYEQYF. The CDR3 region has the DNA TGTGCCAGCAGTTATTCTCCTAGCGGGAACTACGAGCAGTACTTC.

This clone was seen more than once but under ten times. This chain joins TRBV7-9 and TRBJ1-2, with TRBD1 as a possible D gene (6 bases). V was trimmed by 3 bases and J by 1 base, leaving 12 bases between them. The CDR3 consists of 15 residues. The germline CDR1 and CDR2 sequences are SEHNR and FQNEAQ (reference sequence). This chain's CDR3 is CASSFQGILNYGYTF. CDR3 nucleotides: TGTGCCAGCAGCTTCCAGGGGATCCTTAACTATGGCTACACCTTC.